This T cell receptor (beta chain) was identified during a study of tumor-infiltrating lymphocytes in localized non-small cell lung cancer. Study conclusions and caveats: Different pieces of the same tissue went to different assays, confounding technical variation with intratumor heterogeneity.

The CDR3 extends over 12 amino acids. Looked up from germline, CDR1 is SGHNT and CDR2 is YENEEA. V was clipped by 3 bases and J by 2 bases, with 5 bases between them. In the case of this clone: Antigen unknown.

Generated by immunoSEQ multiplex PCR, the TCRdb table keeps only in-frame clones and is missing some. Of 20,000 or so clones in the sample, 73% were seen once. The receptor comes from a human donor with non-small cell lung cancer. Material for sequencing was lung tumor tissue. The genes are TRBV11-3 and TRBJ2-7; D is ambiguous. The CDR3 spells CASSFTAYEQYF. Written as DNA, the CDR3 is TGTGCCAGCAGCTTTACAGCCTACGAGCAGTACTTC. Supplemented by reference TRBV11-3 and TRBJ2-7, the full variable domain reads EAGVVQSPRYKIIEKKQPVAFWCNPISGHNTLYWYLQNLGQGPELLIRYENEEAVDDSQLPKDRFSAERLKGVDSTLKIQPAELGDSAVYLCASSFTAYEQYFGPGTRLTVT.